Sequencing of this T cell receptor (beta chain) was carried out in a study of blood T cell repertoires in COVID-19. Across the whole study: Both acute and convalescent COVID-19 samples were obtained from the United States, Italy and Spain. T cells, B-cell-depleted T cells, or PBMCs provided the cDNA or gDNA that served as material.

Repertoires were generated with immunoSEQ multiplex PCR, while TCRdb's copy carries only in-frame clones and drops some. Of 40,000 to 50,000 clones listed, around 80% were seen once; the top ten hold roughly 27%. This clone was detected only once. The CDR3 runs to 14 residues. V lost 7 bases and J lost 2, with 11 bases in between. Germline CDR1 MNHEY, CDR2 SVGAGI. This sequence joins TRBV6-5 and TRBJ2-2; no clear D. The sample consisted of peripheral blood. The sequence came from a man aged 65 to 85 with acute or convalescent COVID-19. In DNA form, the CDR3 reads TGTGCCAGCACCCCACTATCTAACACCGGGGAGCTGTTTTTT. This codes for CASTPLSNTGELFF.